The 20 T cell receptor beta chains given below trace back to one sample, sequenced in a study of CD8 T cells in Susac syndrome. RNA totalling 0.5 to 1 ug underwent reverse transcription with random hexamers. MiXCR, run by TCRdb on the immunoSEQ multiplex PCR reads, gives a single entry per CDR3 protein. Of roughly 140,000 distinct CDR3 sequences listed, around 95% are singletons. Sequenced material: CD8+ T cells from PBMCs. The receptors were sampled from a human donor with multiple sclerosis.

The chain is built from TRBV20-1 and TRBJ2-5; TRBD1 matches at 8 bases. Germline V gene sequence: CDR1 DFQATT, CDR2 SNEGSKA (reference sequence). V trimming: 0 bases; J trimming: 5 bases; junction bases outside the gene matches: 8. CDR3 length: 15 amino acids. CDR3 region: CSAREQGGQSETQYF. Here the CDR3 DNA reads TGCAGTGCTAGAGAACAGGGGGGCCAGTCTGAGACCCAGTACTTC.

The chain links TRBV6-5 to TRBJ1-6; D is unclear. Germline CDR1 and CDR2: MNHEY and SVGAGI. This CDR3 has 14 residues. The V and J ends lost 2 bases and 12 bases respectively, with 14 bases between them. The CDR3 here is CASSYQTLSIPLHF. The CDR3 DNA reads as TGTGCCAGCAGTTACCAGACACTCTCTATACCCCTCCACTTT.

The chain recombines TRBV29-1 with TRBJ1-2; possible D gene TRBD1, 5 bases. The CDR3 is made up of 15 amino acids. V lost 1 base and J 3 bases, leaving 15 bases between the germline ends. CDR1 and CDR2 (germline): SQVTM, ANQGSEA. The CDR3 sequence is CSVEVGRSDYYGYTF. The CDR3 region has the DNA TGCAGCGTTGAAGTGGGACGAAGCGACTACTATGGCTACACCTTC.

The chain has TRBV25-1 and TRBJ2-1; D is possibly TRBD2 (6 bases). Trimming pared 5 bases from V and 7 bases from J, leaving 15 bases between. Germline V gives CDR1 MGHDK, CDR2 SYGVNS. This CDR3 is 14 amino acids long. The CDR3 loop reads CASSHGGTANEQFF. In nucleotides, the CDR3 is TGTGCCAGCAGTCACGGGGGAACCGCAAATGAGCAGTTCTTC.

The genes are TRBV2 and TRBJ2-3; TRBD1 agrees at 7 bases. The V gene's germline CDR1 is SNHLY and CDR2 FYNNEI. The CDR3 spans 14 residues. V trimming: 4 bases; J trimming: 2 bases; junction bases outside the gene matches: 3. The CDR3 nucleotides read TGTGCCAGCAGTGTTGGGACAGACACAGATACGCAGTATTTT. Amino acid sequence: CASSVGTDTDTQYF.

The chain employs TRBV2 and TRBJ2-1, with D possibly matching TRBD2 (7 bases). This CDR3 contains 15 residues. Trimming shortened V by 3 bases and J by 9 bases, and 18 bases separated the two germline ends. Germline-derived CDR1 and CDR2 are SNHLY and FYNNEI. CDR3 in amino acids: CASSEIGGAGAEQFF. The CDR3 nucleotides read TGTGCCAGCAGTGAGATTGGGGGGGCGGGAGCTGAGCAGTTCTTC.

V gene TRBV6-6 combines with J gene TRBJ2-1; D is possibly TRBD1 (6 bases). Germline CDR1 MNHNY, CDR2 SVGAGI (reference sequence). CDR3 length: 12 residues. V lost 4 bases and J lost 10, with 11 bases in between. The CDR3 sequence is CASSSSGTEQFF. DNA of the CDR3: TGTGCCAGCAGTTCGAGTGGGACAGAGCAGTTCTTC.

The chain is built from TRBV14 and TRBJ1-2, with D uncertain. Germline assignment: CDR1 SGHDN and CDR2 FVKESK. CDR3 length: 14 amino acids. V lost 0 bases, J lost 5 bases, and 10 bases lay in between. The CDR3 DNA follows: TGTGCCAGCAGCCAAGATCGAGTCACTTATGGCTACACCTTC. Translation: CASSQDRVTYGYTF.

The chain joins TRBV7-6 to TRBJ2-5; D tentatively fits TRBD1 or TRBD2 (5 bases each). The CDR3 runs 15 residues. Germline CDR1 reads SGHVS; CDR2 reads FNYEAQ. V was pared by 5 bases and J by 5 bases, with 18 bases between. CDR3 sequence reads: CASSPPGARGETQYF. CDR3 sequence (DNA): TGTGCCAGCAGCCCACCCGGGGCTAGAGGGGAGACCCAGTACTTC.

The chain uses TRBV20-1 and TRBJ1-1; tentative D call: TRBD1 (5 bases). The length of the CDR3 is 13 residues. V lost 0 bases, J lost 1 base, and 6 bases lay in between. Looked up from germline, CDR1 is DFQATT and CDR2 is SNEGSKA (reference sequence). CDR3 sequence (DNA): TGCAGTGCTAGAGAAACAGGGAACACTGAAGCTTTCTTT. Translation gives CSARETGNTEAFF.

The genes are TRBV20-1 and TRBJ1-1; D unclear. The V end lost 6 bases, the J end lost 0 bases, and 11 bases lay between the germline ends. The CDR3 is made up of 13 amino acids. Per the germline V gene, CDR1 is DFQATT and CDR2 is SNEGSKA (reference sequence). The CDR3 DNA follows: TGCAGTGCGCAAGGACGGTTGAACACTGAAGCTTTCTTT. Translating gives CSAQGRLNTEAFF.

V gene TRBV13 combines with J gene TRBJ2-1, with 12 positions matching TRBD2. This CDR3 spans 14 amino acids. Germline V gene data show CDR1 as PRHDT and CDR2 as FYEKMQ (reference sequence). Losses at the gene ends were 5 bases for V and 7 bases for J; bases not matched to a gene: 3. Here the CDR3 reads CASSGLAGSNEQFF. The CDR3 DNA sequence: TGTGCCAGCAGCGGACTAGCGGGGTCGAATGAGCAGTTCTTC.

The CDR3 DNA reads as TGTGCCATCCACATAACGGGACAGGAAGGGTTTCAGGAAAAACTGTTTTTT. Protein: CAIHITGQEGFQEKLFF. J is TRBJ1-4 and V is TRBV12-3 or TRBV12-4; 8 bases fit TRBD1. J lost 8 bases, V lost 10 bases, and 21 bases had no gene match. This CDR3 has 17 amino acids.

The gene calls are TRBV30 and TRBJ2-7; unclear D gene. Germline V gene lookup returns CDR1 GTSNPN and CDR2 SVGIG (reference sequence). V was pared by 3 bases and J by 0 bases, with 9 bases between. The CDR3 is 13 residues long. This CDR3 reads CAWRADPSYEQYF. The CDR3 DNA is TGTGCCTGGAGGGCAGATCCCTCCTACGAGCAGTACTTC.

This clonotype was counted once. The V and J genes are TRBV20-1 and TRBJ1-1; D remains ambiguous. The germline gives CDR1 DFQATT, CDR2 SNEGSKA (reference sequence). This CDR3 is 14 amino acids long. The V and J ends lost 5 bases and 4 bases respectively, with 17 bases between them. The CDR3 here is CSAPPDPGSTEAFF. DNA of the CDR3: TGCAGTGCTCCCCCGGACCCTGGGAGCACTGAAGCTTTCTTT.

The rearrangement links TRBV4-1 to TRBJ1-2; the D is unclear. V was shortened by 1 base and J by 5 bases, with 8 bases between the two germline ends. The germline gives CDR1 MGHRA, CDR2 YSYEKL. The CDR3 is 13 residues long. The CDR3 here is CASSQGPGYGYTF. CDR3 nucleotide sequence: TGCGCCAGCAGCCAAGGCCCCGGGTATGGCTACACCTTC.

The J gene is TRBJ2-1, the V gene TRBV7-8, with 9 bases that match TRBD1. From germline, CDR1 is SGHVS and CDR2 FQNEAQ. The CDR3 spans 15 residues. After removal of 2 bases from V and 6 bases from J, the junction contained 5 bases not matched to a gene. This CDR3 reads CASSLSGTGTNEQFF. The CDR3 DNA sequence: TGTGCCAGCAGCTTAAGCGGGACAGGGACCAATGAGCAGTTCTTC.

The chain has TRBV20-1 and TRBJ2-7; TRBD1 aligns across 10 bases. The CDR3 covers 14 residues. J gave up 5 bases and V 7 bases, and 11 bases lay outside the gene matches. CDR1 DFQATT and CDR2 SNEGSKA come from the germline V gene (reference sequence). The CDR3 DNA reads as TGCAGTGTCCGACAGGGGACAGGGGACCACGAGCAGTACTTC. Protein product: CSVRQGTGDHEQYF.

The chain has TRBV7-9 and TRBJ2-3; the match to TRBD1 covers 8 bases. Germline V gene lookup returns CDR1 SEHNR and CDR2 FQNEAQ (reference sequence). The CDR3 sequence is 16 residues long. The V segment lost 5 bases and the J segment 1 base; nucleotides outside the gene matches: 8. The CDR3: CASSAYRGRGTDTQYF. The CDR3 nucleotides read TGTGCCAGCAGCGCCTACAGGGGGAGAGGCACAGATACGCAGTATTTT.

The chain combines TRBV12-3 or TRBV12-4 with TRBJ2-1, with 9 bases lining up with TRBD2. There are 16 residues in the CDR3. The V segment lost 5 bases and the J segment 8 bases; nucleotides outside the gene matches: 13. The CDR3 DNA reads TGTGCCAGCAGTCCCCTCATAGCGGGGGTAGGTGATGAGCAGTTCTTC. It is translated as CASSPLIAGVGDEQFF.